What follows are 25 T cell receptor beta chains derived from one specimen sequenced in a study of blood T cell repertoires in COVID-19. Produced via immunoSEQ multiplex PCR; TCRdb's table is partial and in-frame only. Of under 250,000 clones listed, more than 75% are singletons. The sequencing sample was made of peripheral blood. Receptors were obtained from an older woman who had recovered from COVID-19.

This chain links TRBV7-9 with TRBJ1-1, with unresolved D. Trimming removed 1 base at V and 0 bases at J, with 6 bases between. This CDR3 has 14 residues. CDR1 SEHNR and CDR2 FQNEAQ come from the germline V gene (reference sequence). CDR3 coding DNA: TGTGCCAGCAGCTTAGAACGGTTGAACACTGAAGCTTTCTTT. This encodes CASSLERLNTEAFF.

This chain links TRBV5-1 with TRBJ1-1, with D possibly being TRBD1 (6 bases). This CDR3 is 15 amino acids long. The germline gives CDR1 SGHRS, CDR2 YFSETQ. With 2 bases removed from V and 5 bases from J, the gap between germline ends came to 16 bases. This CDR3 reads CASSFGGAGTTEAFF. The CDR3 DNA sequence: TGCGCCAGCAGCTTCGGGGGGGCTGGTACAACTGAAGCTTTCTTT.

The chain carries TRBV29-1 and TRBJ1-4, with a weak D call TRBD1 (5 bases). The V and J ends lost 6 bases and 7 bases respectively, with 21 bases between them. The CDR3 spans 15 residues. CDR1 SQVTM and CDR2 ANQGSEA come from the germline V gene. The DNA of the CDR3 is TGCAGCGTCCAAGCCAAGCGGGGGAATGGTGAAAAACTGTTTTTT. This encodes CSVQAKRGNGEKLFF.

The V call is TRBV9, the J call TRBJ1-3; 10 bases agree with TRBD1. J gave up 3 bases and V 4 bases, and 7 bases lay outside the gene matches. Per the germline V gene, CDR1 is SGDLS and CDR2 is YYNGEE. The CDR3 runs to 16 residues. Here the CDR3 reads CASSKAGQGFGNTIYF. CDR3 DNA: TGTGCCAGCAGCAAAGCGGGACAGGGGTTTGGAAACACCATATATTTT.

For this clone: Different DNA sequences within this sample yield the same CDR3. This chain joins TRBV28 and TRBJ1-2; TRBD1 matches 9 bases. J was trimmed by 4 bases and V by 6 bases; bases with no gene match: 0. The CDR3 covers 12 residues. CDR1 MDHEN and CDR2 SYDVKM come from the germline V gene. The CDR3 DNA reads TGTGCCAGCAGGACAGGGGGCTATGGCTACACCTTC. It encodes CASRTGGYGYTF.

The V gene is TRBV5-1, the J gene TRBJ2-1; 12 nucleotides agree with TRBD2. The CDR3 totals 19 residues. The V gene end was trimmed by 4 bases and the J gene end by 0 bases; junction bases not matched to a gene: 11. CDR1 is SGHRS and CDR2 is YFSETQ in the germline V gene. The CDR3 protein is CASSPGLAGLASSYNEQFF. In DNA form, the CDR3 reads TGCGCCAGCAGCCCAGGACTAGCGGGGCTCGCTAGCTCCTACAATGAGCAGTTCTTC.

CDR3 DNA sequence: TGTGCCACCAGGCCTAGCGGGGGGCTCTTGAACACCGGGGAGCTGTTTTTT. Residues: CATRPSGGLLNTGELFF. The chain employs TRBV24-1 and TRBJ2-2, with 11 bases matching TRBD2. CDR3 size: 17 residues. The V and J ends lost 7 bases and 1 base, in that order; junction bases with no gene match: 7. Germline values: CDR1 KGHDR, CDR2 SFDVKD.

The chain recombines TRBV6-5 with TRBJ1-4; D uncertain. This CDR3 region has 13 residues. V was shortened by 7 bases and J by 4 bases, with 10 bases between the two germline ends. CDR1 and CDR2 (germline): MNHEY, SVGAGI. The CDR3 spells CASNNWSNEKLFF. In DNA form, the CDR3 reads TGTGCCAGCAATAATTGGAGTAATGAAAAACTGTTTTTT.

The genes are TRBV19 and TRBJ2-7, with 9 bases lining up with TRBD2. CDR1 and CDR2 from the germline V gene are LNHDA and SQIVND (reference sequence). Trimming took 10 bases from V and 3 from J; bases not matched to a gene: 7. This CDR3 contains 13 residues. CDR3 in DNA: TGTGCCACCCGGGCGGGGGGGGACTACGAGCAGTACTTC. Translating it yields CATRAGGDYEQYF.

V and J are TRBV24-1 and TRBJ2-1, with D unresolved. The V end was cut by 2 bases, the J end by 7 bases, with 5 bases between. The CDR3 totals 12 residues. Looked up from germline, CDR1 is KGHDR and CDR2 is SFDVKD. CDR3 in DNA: TGTGCCACCAGTGATTCCAGAAATGAGCAGTTCTTC. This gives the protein CATSDSRNEQFF.

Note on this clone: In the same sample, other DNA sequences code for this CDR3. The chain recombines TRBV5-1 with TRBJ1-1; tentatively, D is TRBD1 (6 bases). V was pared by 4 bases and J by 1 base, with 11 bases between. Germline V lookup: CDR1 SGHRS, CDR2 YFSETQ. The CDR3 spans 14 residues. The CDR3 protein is CASSPQGQNTEAFF. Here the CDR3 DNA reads TGCGCCAGCAGCCCCCAGGGACAGAACACTGAAGCTTTCTTT.

The CDR3 DNA is TGTGCCAGCAGCTTAGAAGCGGGTCAGCCCCAGCATTTT. It translates to CASSLEAGQPQHF. The chain employs TRBV11-2 and TRBJ1-5; D is undetermined. Per the germline V gene, CDR1 is SGHAT and CDR2 is FQNNGV. This CDR3 comprises 13 residues. The V end was cut by 0 bases, the J end by 6 bases, with 6 bases between.

The CDR3 nucleotides are TGCGCCAGCAGCTCCGAGAGGTCGAATTCACCCCTCCACTTT. Protein product: CASSSERSNSPLHF. V and J are TRBV5-1 and TRBJ1-6; D remains unclear. The V and J ends lost 3 bases and 7 bases respectively, with 11 bases between them. The germline V gene encodes CDR1 SGHRS and CDR2 YFSETQ. This CDR3 is built from 14 residues.

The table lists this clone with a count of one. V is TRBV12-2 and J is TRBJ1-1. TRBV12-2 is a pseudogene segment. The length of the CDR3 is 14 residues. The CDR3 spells CASRLRGGGIRAFF. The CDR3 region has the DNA TGTGCAAGTCGCTTAAGGGGTGGAGGGATCCGAGCTTTCTTT.

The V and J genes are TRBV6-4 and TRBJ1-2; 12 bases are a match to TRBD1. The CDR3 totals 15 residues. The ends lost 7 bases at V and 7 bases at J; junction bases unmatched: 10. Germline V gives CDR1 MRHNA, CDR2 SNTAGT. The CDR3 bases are TGTGCCAGCATGGGACAGGGGGCGATATTAGGTGGCTACACCTTC. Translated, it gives CASMGQGAILGGYTF.

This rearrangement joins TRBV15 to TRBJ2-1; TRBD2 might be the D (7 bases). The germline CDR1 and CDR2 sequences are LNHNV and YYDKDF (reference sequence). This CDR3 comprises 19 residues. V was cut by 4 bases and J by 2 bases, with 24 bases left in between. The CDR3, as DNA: TGTGCCACCAGCAACCCCCCAGGGTATGAGGGGGGGACCTACAATGAGCAGTTCTTC. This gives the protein CATSNPPGYEGGTYNEQFF.

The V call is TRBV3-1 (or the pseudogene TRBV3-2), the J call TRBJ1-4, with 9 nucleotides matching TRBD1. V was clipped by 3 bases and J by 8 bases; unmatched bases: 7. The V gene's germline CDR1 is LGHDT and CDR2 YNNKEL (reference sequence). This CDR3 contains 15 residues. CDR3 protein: CASSHWDRASEKLFF. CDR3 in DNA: TGTGCCAGCAGCCATTGGGACAGGGCATCCGAAAAACTGTTTTTT.

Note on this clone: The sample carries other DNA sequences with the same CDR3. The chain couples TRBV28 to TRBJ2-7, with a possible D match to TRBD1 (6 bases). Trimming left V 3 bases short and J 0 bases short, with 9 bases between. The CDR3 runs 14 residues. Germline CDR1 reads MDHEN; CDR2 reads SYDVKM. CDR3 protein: CASSFPGASYEQYF. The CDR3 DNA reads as TGTGCCAGCAGTTTCCCAGGGGCCTCCTACGAGCAGTACTTC.

CDR3 loop: CASSPPTPRIYEQYF. DNA for the CDR3: TGTGCCAGCTCACCACCGACACCCAGAATCTACGAGCAGTACTTC. This sequence joins TRBV18 and TRBJ2-7; D ambiguous. This CDR3 comprises 15 residues. The V and J ends lost 0 bases and 3 bases respectively, with 12 bases between them. Germline CDR1 and CDR2: KGHSH and LQKENI.

The CDR3 loop is CASSNKGRGGNTEAFF. As DNA, the CDR3 is TGTGCCAGCAGCAATAAAGGGAGGGGTGGGAACACTGAAGCTTTCTTT. V is TRBV21-1 and J is TRBJ1-1. TRBV21-1 is annotated as a pseudogene. The CDR3 loop spans 16 amino acids.

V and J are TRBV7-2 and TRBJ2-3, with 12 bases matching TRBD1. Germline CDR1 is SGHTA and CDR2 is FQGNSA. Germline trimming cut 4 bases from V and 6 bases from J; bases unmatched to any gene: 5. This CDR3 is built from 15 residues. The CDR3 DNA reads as TGTGCCAGCAGCTCCCGGGACAGGGGGCGGGATACGCAGTATTTT. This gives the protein CASSSRDRGRDTQYF.

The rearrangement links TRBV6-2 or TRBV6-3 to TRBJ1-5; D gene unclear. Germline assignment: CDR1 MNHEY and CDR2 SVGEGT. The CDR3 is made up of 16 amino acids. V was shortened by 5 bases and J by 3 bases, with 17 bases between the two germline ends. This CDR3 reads CASSPSRVYYNQPQHF. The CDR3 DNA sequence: TGTGCCAGCAGTCCGAGTCGGGTTTATTACAATCAGCCCCAGCATTTT.

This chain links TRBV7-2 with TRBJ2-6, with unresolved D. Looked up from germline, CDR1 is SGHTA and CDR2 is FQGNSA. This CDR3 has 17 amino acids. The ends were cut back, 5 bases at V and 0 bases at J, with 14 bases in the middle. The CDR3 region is CASSISGGASGANVLTF. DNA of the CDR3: TGTGCCAGCAGCATTAGTGGCGGCGCCTCTGGGGCCAACGTCCTGACTTTC.

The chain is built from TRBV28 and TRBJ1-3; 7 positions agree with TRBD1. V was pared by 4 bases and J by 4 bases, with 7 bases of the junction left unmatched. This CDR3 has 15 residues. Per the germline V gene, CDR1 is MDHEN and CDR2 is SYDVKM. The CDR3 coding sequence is TGTGCCAGCAGTTATCAGGGGGTGAGAGGAAACACCATATATTTT. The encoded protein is CASSYQGVRGNTIYF.

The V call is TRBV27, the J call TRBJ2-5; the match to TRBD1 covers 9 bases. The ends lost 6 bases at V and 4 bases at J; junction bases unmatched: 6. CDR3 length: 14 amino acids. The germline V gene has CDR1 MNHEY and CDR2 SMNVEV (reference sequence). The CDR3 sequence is CASREQGARETQYF. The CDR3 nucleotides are TGTGCCAGCAGAGAACAGGGGGCGAGAGAGACCCAGTACTTC.